This TCR beta chain was observed in a study of CD8+CD57+ T cells in acquired aplastic anemia. Study in general: An average of roughly 3 ug of DNA was obtained from sorted CD4+ and CD8+ cells. Mean read depth for CD4+ cells from healthy donors was 9.5 million to 13 million.

Using genomic DNA as the template, TCR beta VDJ and CDR3 profiling was carried out. TCRdb re-derived calls from the reads in MiXCR, one entry per CDR3 protein. The sample holds tens of thousands of distinct CDR3 sequences; approximately 45% are singletons and the top ten take 65% to 70%. This clonotype originated in a human donor in good health, serving as a control. Input material: sorted CD4+, CD8+, or CD8+CD57+ T cells (not recorded which) from PBMCs.

CDR3 sequence: CASSEDLRNEQFF. CDR3 DNA sequence: TGTGCCAGCAGTGAAGATCTACGCAATGAGCAGTTCTTC. The chain uses TRBV6-1 and TRBJ2-1; D gene uncertain. Germline lookup yields CDR1 MNHNS and CDR2 SASEGT. Trimming stripped 1 base from V and 6 bases from J, with 7 bases between. The CDR3 contains 13 residues.